This T cell receptor (beta chain) derives from a study of cytomegalovirus exposure and HLA in healthy donors. Broader study findings: Apparent HLA restriction characterized most CMV-associated TCR beta chains in a later analysis. Later analysis identified a missense DCLRE1C variant that was linked to TCR beta V- and J-gene trimming. Association of 16,951 TCR beta sequences with HLA alleles was found at 0.05 false discovery rate in a later analysis.

The germline V gene has CDR1 SGHDT and CDR2 YYEEEE. The CDR3 extends over 14 amino acids. Trimming cost V 4 bases and J 5 bases; bases outside gene matches: 7. Concerning this clone: The antigen is unknown.

Use of 60 Vbeta and 13 Jbeta primers characterized the PCR. Sequencing used immunoSEQ multiplex PCR; TCRdb keeps in-frame clones, though not all of them. The sample yields under 200,000 clones, about 80% seen once. The rearrangement uses TRBV5-6 and TRBJ2-5, with 8 bases fitting TRBD1. The specimen was PBMCs. The sequence was obtained from a woman younger than 30 in good health and CMV-seropositive. CDR3 sequence: CASSVQGVLETQYF. The DNA of the CDR3 is TGTGCCAGCAGCGTACAGGGGGTACTGGAGACCCAGTACTTC.